The 7 T cell receptor beta chains below all came from one sample that was sequenced in a study of CXCR3-negative and CXCR3-positive naive CD8 T cells. Study findings and constraints: TRB CDR3s were more hydrophobic in CXCR3-positive than in CXCR3-negative naive cells.

UMI-labeled 5' RACE TRB cDNA libraries were prepared from the cells. TCRdb re-called the 5' RACE reads and catalogs CDR3 proteins one per entry, DNA excluded. The clone table shows around 160,000 distinct CDR3 sequences, with the ten largest holding about 0.3%. These receptors are not linked to any known antigen. Source material: naive CXCR3+ CD8+ T cells from blood. Subset described: CD45RO-CCR7+CD27+CD95- naive CD8+ T cells expressing CXCR3 (TNR3+). The receptors were gathered from a human donor in good health. Some clones in this sample may be carry-over from other donors' samples.

V usage is TRBV10-2 and J usage is TRBJ2-1; TCRdb's D call, TRBD2, is unchecked because there is no DNA. From germline, CDR1 is WSHSY and CDR2 SAAADI. The CDR3 runs 15 residues. CDR3 loop: CASRLAGDSYNEQFF.

The chain uses TRBV5-5 and TRBJ2-2; without DNA, the TCRdb call of TRBD2 cannot be checked. The V gene's germline CDR1 is SGHKS and CDR2 YYEKEE (reference sequence). The CDR3 covers 19 residues. CDR3 loop: CASNLDGTGELLNTGELFF.

The gene calls are TRBV5-1 and TRBJ2-7; TCRdb returns TRBD1, unconfirmable since there is no DNA. This CDR3 comprises 13 residues. Germline CDR1 SGHRS, CDR2 YFSETQ. CDR3 sequence: CASSSQGSAEQYF. The variable domain in full, with the rest retrieved from reference TRBV5-1 and TRBJ2-7, is KAGVTQTPRYLIKTRGQQVTLSCSPISGHRSVSWYQQTPGQGLQFLFEYFSETQRNKGNFPGRFSGRQFSNSRSEMNVSTLELGDSALYLCASSSQGSAEQYFGPGTRLTVT.

CDR3 amino acids: CASSGAPDYEQYF. This chain links TRBV9 with TRBJ2-7; no DNA is available, so the TRBD1 call from TCRdb remains unchecked. The CDR3 consists of 13 residues. Germline loops: CDR1 SGDLS, CDR2 YYNGEE.

This chain joins TRBV5-1 and TRBJ2-7. Germline V gives CDR1 SGHRS, CDR2 YFSETQ. The CDR3 spans 15 residues. This CDR3 reads CASSLGPDLSYEQYF.

The genes are TRBV29-1 and TRBJ2-5; TCRdb selects TRBD1, and the lack of DNA leaves this call unchecked. Germline CDR1 SQVTM, CDR2 ANQGSEA. The length of the CDR3 is 13 residues. This CDR3 reads CSVGRDNQETQYF. Drawing the rest from reference TRBV29-1 and TRBJ2-5, the complete variable domain is SAVISQKPSRDICQRGTSLTIQCQVDSQVTMMFWYRQQPGQSLTLIATANQGSEATYESGFVIDKFPISRPNLTFSTLTVSNMSPEDSSIYLCSVGRDNQETQYFGPGTRLLVL.

The chain is built from TRBV29-1 and TRBJ1-2; the TCRdb D gene call, TRBD1, has no DNA to confirm it. The CDR3 spans 13 residues. Germline V gene data show CDR1 as SQVTM and CDR2 as ANQGSEA. CDR3 residues: CSVEAGVRNGYTF.